These T cell receptor beta chains were read from a single sample in a study of T cell repertoires in cytomegalovirus infection. These receptors' antigens are unknown. TCRdb redid the calling of the reads with MiXCR, one entry per CDR3 protein. The data show 200,000 to 250,000 distinct CDR3 sequences, approximately 38% seen once. The sample consisted of CD8+ T cells from cultured PBMCs, taken from culture after CMV antigen stimulation. These receptor sequences come from a human donor in good health (CMV status not recorded). Some clones in this sample may be carry-over from other donors' samples. Both conserved end residues are part of each CDR3.

V	J	CDR3
TRBV7-6	TRBJ2-1	CASSPLGGVSYNEQFF
TRBV12-3/TRBV12-4	TRBJ1-2	CASTQGRGANYGYTF
TRBV11-2	TRBJ2-1	CASSLAGPDNEQFF
TRBV9	TRBJ2-7	CASSVFVGNEQYF
TRBV5-6	TRBJ2-7	CASSLPTSWEPYEQYF
TRBV7-9	TRBJ2-3	CASRYLITDTQYF
TRBV7-9	TRBJ1-2	CASSFGQGIDGYTF
TRBV11-1	TRBJ2-3	CASSSPGGGSNTQYF
TRBV27	TRBJ2-7	CASSSGTGGDYEQYF
TRBV7-6	TRBJ2-2	CASSLYPVTGELFF
TRBV6-1	TRBJ1-5	CASSEGLSNQPQHF
TRBV2	TRBJ2-1	CASRGGHNEQFF
TRBV27	TRBJ1-2	CASTIYPGANYGYTF
TRBV7-2	TRBJ2-5	CASSSARGDYETQYF
TRBV5-1	TRBJ2-2	CASSFGPRGANTGELFF
TRBV6-6	TRBJ2-5	CASSYTRSGPQETQYF
TRBV11-2	TRBJ1-1	CASSWDIVWTEAFF
TRBV7-8	TRBJ2-7	CASSLAVYEQYF
TRBV4-2	TRBJ2-7	CASSQAGGSSYEQYF
TRBV7-6	TRBJ2-1	CASSSGRGVREQFF
TRBV2	TRBJ2-3	CASGGHYF
TRBV11-2	TRBJ2-3	CASSLGDLGSDTQYF
TRBV20-1	TRBJ2-3	CSARLAGGPTDTQYF
TRBV14	TRBJ2-1	CASSLRGSGSFDEQFF
TRBV6-4	TRBJ2-3	CASSLTSGGSDTQYF
TRBV7-6	TRBJ2-5	CASSPGLAGALQETQYF
TRBV11-2	TRBJ2-7	CASSWERGPLSYEQYF
TRBV4-1	TRBJ2-3	CASSHPRDRGADTQYF
TRBV7-9	TRBJ2-7	CASSFSGNEVEQYF
TRBV5-6	TRBJ2-7	CASSPAGTGNWGEQYF
TRBV7-6	TRBJ1-4	CASSSTPGRLSATNEKLFF
TRBV24-1	TRBJ2-1	CATSELAGAYNEQFF